This T cell receptor (beta chain) was recovered during a study of blood T cell repertoires in COVID-19. J lost 4 bases, V lost 10 bases, and 11 bases had no gene match. Germline-derived CDR1 and CDR2 are ENHRY and SYGVKD. The CDR3 has 14 residues. Produced via immunoSEQ multiplex PCR; TCRdb's table is partial and in-frame only. The table has about 270,000 clones, 70% to 90% seen once. The chain is built from TRBV10-3 and TRBJ1-1; 8 bases are a match to TRBD1. The source is a woman in her 30s who had recovered from COVID-19. Sequencing was performed on PBMCs or T cells enriched from blood (not recorded which). The CDR3 spells CATEADREGTEAFF. The DNA of the CDR3 is TGTGCCACCGAAGCGGACAGGGAAGGCACTGAAGCTTTCTTT.